The source of this TCR beta chain is a study of blood T cell repertoires in COVID-19. Looking at the study overall: Acute-phase and convalescent COVID-19 samples originated in the United States, Italy and Spain. The cDNA or gDNA used as material had been derived from T cells, B-cell-depleted T cells, or PBMCs.

Original handling: Nucleated cell number was recorded as an estimate derived from reference gene primer amplification. TCRdb's copy holds only in-frame clones and misses some; the assay was immunoSEQ multiplex PCR. Clone size and the V and J calls come from that table; the DNA yielded D and trimming. The sample has 120,000 to 150,000 clones, roughly 89% seen once. This CDR3 is 18 amino acids long. V lost 3 bases, J lost 6 bases, and 15 bases stayed unmatched. Germline assignment: CDR1 LNHDA and CDR2 SQIVND (reference sequence). Sequencing input: peripheral blood. This clonotype was sampled from a woman between 45 and 60 years old with acute or convalescent COVID-19. This sequence joins TRBV19 and TRBJ1-5; 9 bases map to TRBD1. The CDR3 bases are TGTGCCAGTAGTATGCCCCTCGACAGGGGGAGTTTCGGTCAGCCCCAGCATTTT. Its translation is CASSMPLDRGSFGQPQHF.